The entry that follows covers one T cell receptor beta chain sequence. These data come from a study of blood T cell repertoires in COVID-19. The overall study: Acute and convalescent COVID-19 specimens originated in the United States, Italy and Spain. Nucleic acid was either cDNA or gDNA, and it came from T cells, B-cell-depleted T cells, or PBMCs.

Germline V gene data show CDR1 as GTSNPN and CDR2 as SVGIG (reference sequence). CDR3 length equals 13 residues. The trim removed 3 bases at V and 5 bases at J, leaving 6 bases unmatched. Methods used by the authors: Reference gene primer amplification yielded estimated nucleated cell counts. Sequenced by immunoSEQ multiplex PCR; TCRdb stores in-frame clones only, minus some. For V, J and clone size, that table is used; D and trimming come from the DNA. The data show approximately 180,000 clones, with about 85% seen just once and roughly 9.2% held by the top ten. The source of this sequence is a woman of 80 years or more with acute or convalescent COVID-19. Sequenced sample: peripheral blood. V usage is TRBV30 and J usage is TRBJ1-2, with 7 bases lining up with TRBD1. CDR3: CAWSTTGRYGYTF. CDR3 bases: TGTGCCTGGAGCACGACAGGGAGGTATGGCTACACCTTC.